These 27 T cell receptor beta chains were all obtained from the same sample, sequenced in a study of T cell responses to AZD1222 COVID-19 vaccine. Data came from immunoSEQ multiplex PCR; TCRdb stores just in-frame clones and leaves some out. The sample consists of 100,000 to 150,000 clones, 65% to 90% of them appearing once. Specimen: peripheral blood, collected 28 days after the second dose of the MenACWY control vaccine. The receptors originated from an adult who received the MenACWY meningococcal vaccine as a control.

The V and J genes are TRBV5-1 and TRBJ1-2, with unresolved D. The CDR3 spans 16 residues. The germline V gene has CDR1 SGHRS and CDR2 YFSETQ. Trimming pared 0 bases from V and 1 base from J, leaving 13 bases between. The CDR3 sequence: CASSLAIGSDNYGYTF. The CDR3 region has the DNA TGCGCCAGCAGCTTGGCCATTGGGTCCGATAACTATGGCTACACCTTC.

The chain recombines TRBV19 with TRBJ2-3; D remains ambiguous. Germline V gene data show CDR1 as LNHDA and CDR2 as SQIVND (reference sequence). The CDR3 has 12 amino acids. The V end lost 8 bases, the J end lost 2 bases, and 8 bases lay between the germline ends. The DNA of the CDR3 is TGTGCCAGTGGCAGTAACACAGATACGCAGTATTTT. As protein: CASGSNTDTQYF.

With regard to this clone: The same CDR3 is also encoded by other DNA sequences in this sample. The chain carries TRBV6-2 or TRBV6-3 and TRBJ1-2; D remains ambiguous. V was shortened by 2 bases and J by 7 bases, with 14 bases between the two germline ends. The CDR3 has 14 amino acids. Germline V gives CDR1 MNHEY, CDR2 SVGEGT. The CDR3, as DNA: TGTGCCAGCAGTTACCAGGAAACGACGGGTGGCTACACCTTC. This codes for CASSYQETTGGYTF.

CDR3 sequence: CASSLGLDRNQPQHF. CDR3 bases: TGTGCCAGCAGCCTCGGACTAGACAGAAATCAGCCCCAGCATTTT. The chain uses TRBV6-5 and TRBJ1-5, with D perhaps matching TRBD1 (5 bases). This CDR3 is 15 amino acids long. In germline, CDR1 is MNHEY, CDR2 SVGAGI. Trimming took off 6 bases at V and 4 bases at J, with 16 bases between the two ends.

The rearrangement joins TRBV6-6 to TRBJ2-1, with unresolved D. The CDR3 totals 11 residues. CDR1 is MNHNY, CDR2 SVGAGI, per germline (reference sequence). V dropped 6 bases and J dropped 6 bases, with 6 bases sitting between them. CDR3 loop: CASSSSNEQFF. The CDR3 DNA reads TGTGCCAGCAGCTCCAGCAATGAGCAGTTCTTC.

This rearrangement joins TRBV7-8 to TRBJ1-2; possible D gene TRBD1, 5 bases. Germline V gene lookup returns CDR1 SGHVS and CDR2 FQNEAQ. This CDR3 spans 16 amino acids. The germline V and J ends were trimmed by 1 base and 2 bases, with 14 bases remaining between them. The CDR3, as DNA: TGTGCCAGCAGCTTAGGCCGCCGACGGGGGAACTATGGCTACACCTTC. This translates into CASSLGRRRGNYGYTF.

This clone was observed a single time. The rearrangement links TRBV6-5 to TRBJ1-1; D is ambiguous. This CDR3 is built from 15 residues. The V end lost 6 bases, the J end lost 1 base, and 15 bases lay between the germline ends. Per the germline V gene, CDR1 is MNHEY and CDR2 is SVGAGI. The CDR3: CASRLTWVGNTEAFF. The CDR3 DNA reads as TGTGCCAGCAGACTTACTTGGGTAGGGAACACTGAAGCTTTCTTT.

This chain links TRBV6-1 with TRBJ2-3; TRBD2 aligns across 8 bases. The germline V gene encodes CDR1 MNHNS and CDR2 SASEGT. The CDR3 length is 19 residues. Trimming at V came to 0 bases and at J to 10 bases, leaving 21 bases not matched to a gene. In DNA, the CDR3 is TGTGCCAGCAGTGAAGCGGCTACGGGACTAGTTTGGAGAACTGGGGCGCAGTATTTT. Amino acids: CASSEAATGLVWRTGAQYF.

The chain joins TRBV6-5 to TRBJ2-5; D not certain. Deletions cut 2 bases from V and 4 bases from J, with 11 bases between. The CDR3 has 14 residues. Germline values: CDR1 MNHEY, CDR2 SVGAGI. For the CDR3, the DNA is TGTGCCAGCAGTTACGTTGTATCCTCAGAGACCCAGTACTTC. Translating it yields CASSYVVSSETQYF.

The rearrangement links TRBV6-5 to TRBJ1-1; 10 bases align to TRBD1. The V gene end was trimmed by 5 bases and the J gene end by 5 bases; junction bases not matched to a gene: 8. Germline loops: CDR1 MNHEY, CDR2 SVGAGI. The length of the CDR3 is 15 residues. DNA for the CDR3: TGTGCCAGCAGTCCGGGACAGGGGCGAACAACTGAAGCTTTCTTT. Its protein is CASSPGQGRTTEAFF.

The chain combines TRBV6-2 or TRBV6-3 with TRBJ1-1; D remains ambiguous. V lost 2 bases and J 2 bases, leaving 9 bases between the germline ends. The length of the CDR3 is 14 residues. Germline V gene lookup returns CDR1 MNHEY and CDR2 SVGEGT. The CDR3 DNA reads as TGTGCCAGCAGTTACGAACGGTTCAACACTGAAGCTTTCTTT. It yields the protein CASSYERFNTEAFF.

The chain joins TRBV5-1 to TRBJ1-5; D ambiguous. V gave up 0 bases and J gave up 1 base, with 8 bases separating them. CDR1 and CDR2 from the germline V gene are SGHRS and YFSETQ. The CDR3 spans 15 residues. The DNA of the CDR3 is TGCGCCAGCAGCTTGGGCGGAAGCAGCAATCAGCCCCAGCATTTT. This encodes CASSLGGSSNQPQHF.

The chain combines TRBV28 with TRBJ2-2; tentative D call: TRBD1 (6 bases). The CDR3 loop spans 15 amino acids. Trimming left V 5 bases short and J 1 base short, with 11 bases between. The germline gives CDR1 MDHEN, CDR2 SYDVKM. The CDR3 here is CASSPGHRNTGELFF. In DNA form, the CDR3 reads TGTGCCAGCAGTCCGGGACATCGGAACACCGGGGAGCTGTTTTTT.

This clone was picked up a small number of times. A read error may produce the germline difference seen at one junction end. The CDR3 DNA is TGTGCCACCAGCAGCACCGGGGACACGTCCCTCTTT. It yields the protein CATSSTGDTSLF. The gene calls are TRBV15 and TRBJ1-6; D is perhaps TRBD1 (6 bases). The length of the CDR3 is 12 residues. Looked up from germline, CDR1 is LNHNV and CDR2 is YYDKDF (reference sequence).

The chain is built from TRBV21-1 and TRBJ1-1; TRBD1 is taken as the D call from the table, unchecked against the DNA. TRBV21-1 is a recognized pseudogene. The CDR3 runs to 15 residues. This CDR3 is CASSKEGDMNTEAFF. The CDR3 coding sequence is TGTGCCAGCAGCAAAGAGGGGGACATGAACACTGAAGCTTTCTTT.

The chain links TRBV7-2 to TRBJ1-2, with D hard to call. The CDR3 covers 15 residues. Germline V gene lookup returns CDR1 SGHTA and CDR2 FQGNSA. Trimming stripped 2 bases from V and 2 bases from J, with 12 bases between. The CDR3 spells CASSLSRTGNYGYTF. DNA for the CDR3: TGTGCCAGCAGCTTATCCCGGACGGGGAACTATGGCTACACCTTC. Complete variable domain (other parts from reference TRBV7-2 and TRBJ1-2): GAGVSQSPSNKVTEKGKDVELRCDPISGHTALYWYRQSLGQGLEFLIYFQGNSAPDKSGLPSDRFSAERTGGSVSTLTIQRTQQEDSAVYLCASSLSRTGNYGYTFGSGTRLTVV.

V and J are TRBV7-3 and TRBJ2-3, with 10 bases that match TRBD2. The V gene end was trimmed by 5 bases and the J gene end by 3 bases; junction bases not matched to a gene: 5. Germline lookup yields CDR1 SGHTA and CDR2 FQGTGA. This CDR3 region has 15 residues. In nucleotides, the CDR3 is TGTGCCAGCAGCCAAACTAGCGGGATGACAGATACGCAGTATTTT. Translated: CASSQTSGMTDTQYF.

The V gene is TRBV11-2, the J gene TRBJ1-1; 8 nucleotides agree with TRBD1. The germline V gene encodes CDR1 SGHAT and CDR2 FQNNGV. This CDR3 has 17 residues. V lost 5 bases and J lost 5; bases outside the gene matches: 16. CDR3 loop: CASSPRTGLRSGTEAFF. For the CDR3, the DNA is TGTGCCAGCAGCCCGAGGACAGGGCTCCGTTCGGGGACTGAAGCTTTCTTT.

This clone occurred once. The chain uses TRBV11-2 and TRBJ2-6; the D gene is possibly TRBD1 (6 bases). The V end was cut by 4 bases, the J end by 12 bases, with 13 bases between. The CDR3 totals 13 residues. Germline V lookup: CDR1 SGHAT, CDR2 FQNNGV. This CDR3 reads CASSSRIGGVLTF. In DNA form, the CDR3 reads TGTGCCAGCAGCTCTAGAATAGGGGGCGTCCTGACTTTC.

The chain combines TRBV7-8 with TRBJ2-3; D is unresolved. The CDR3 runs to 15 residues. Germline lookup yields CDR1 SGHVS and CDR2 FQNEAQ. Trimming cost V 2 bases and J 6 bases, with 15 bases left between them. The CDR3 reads CASSLRSLVDDTQYF. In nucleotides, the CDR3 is TGTGCCAGCAGCTTAAGGAGCTTAGTTGACGATACGCAGTATTTT.

The CDR3 here is CASSRTMDSPAADTQYF. In nucleotides, the CDR3 is TGCGCCAGCAGCCGAACCATGGACAGCCCGGCGGCAGATACGCAGTATTTT. The rearrangement joins TRBV4-1 to TRBJ2-3; possible D gene TRBD1, 6 bases. The V end lost 4 bases, the J end lost 4 bases, and 21 bases lay between the germline ends. Germline lookup yields CDR1 MGHRA and CDR2 YSYEKL. The length of the CDR3 is 17 residues.

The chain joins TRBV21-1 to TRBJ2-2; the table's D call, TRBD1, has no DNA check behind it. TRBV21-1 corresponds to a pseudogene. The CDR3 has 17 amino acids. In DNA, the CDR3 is TGTGCCAGCAGCAAAGTATCCCCCCGACAGACCACCGGGGAGCTGTTTTTT. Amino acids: CASSKVSPRQTTGELFF.

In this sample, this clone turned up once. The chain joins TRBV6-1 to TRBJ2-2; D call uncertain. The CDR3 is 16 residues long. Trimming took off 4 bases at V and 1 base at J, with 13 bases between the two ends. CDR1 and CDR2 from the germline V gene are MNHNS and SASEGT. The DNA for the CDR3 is TGTGCCAGCAGTGGAGGACGGACGTTGAACACCGGGGAGCTGTTTTTT. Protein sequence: CASSGGRTLNTGELFF.

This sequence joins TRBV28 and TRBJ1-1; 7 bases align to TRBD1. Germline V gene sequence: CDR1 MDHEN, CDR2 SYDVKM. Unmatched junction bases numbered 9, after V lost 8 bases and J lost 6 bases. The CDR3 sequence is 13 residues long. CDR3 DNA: TGTGCCAGCTATAACAGGGGAATTTCTGAAGCTTTCTTT. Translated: CASYNRGISEAFF.

CDR3 sequence: CASSSGRNTEAFF. The CDR3 DNA reads TGTGCCAGCAGCTCCGGACGGAACACTGAAGCTTTCTTT. The V call is TRBV7-3, the J call TRBJ1-1; D gene unclear. Germline lookup yields CDR1 SGHTA and CDR2 FQGTGA. The CDR3 extends over 13 amino acids. Between the trimmed V and J ends, which lost 4 bases and 1 base, there was a span of 7 bases.

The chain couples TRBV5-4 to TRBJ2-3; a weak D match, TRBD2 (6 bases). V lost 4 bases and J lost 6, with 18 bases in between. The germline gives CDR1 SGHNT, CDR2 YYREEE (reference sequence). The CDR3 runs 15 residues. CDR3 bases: TGTGCCAGCAGCGAGACTAGTAGGATTTCGGATACGCAGTATTTT. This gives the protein CASSETSRISDTQYF.

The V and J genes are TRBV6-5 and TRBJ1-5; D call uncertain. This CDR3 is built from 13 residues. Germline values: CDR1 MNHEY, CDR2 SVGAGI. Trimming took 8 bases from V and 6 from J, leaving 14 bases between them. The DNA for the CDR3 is TGTGCCAGCTCCCCCCTACGGGGTCAGCCCCAGCATTTT. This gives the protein CASSPLRGQPQHF.